This TCR beta chain was captured in a study of T cells in Graves' hyperthyroidism and ophthalmopathy. The study's findings and limits: Stable hyperthyroidism and ophthalmopathy were separated using 13 V-J signatures.

Using RNA transcripts as the source, TCR beta CDR3 regions were amplified. Using the HTBI primer set, a first-round RT-PCR was run on the TCR CDR3. TCRdb recomputed calls from the multiplex PCR reads with MiXCR, one row per CDR3 protein. The sample lists 600,000 to 800,000 distinct CDR3 sequences; under 45% were seen once. Regarding this clonotype: Its cognate antigen is unknown.

After removal of 6 bases from V and 6 bases from J, the junction contained 8 bases not matched to a gene. The V gene's germline CDR1 is MNHNS and CDR2 SASEGT. The length of the CDR3 is 14 residues. The receptor's source is a woman aged 40 to 50 with Graves' hyperthyroidism. Sequencing used blood. This rearrangement joins TRBV6-1 to TRBJ1-5, with 7 bases matching TRBD1. The CDR3: CASSWDSSSQPQHF. DNA for the CDR3: TGTGCCAGCAGCTGGGACAGTTCCAGTCAGCCCCAGCATTTT.